The following is a T cell receptor beta chain sequence with its context. Its cognate antigen is unknown. These data are taken from a study of T cells in Graves' hyperthyroidism and ophthalmopathy. Findings and limits, study-wide: Blood samples included most of the expanded thyroid clonotypes exceeding 0.001.

Germline values: CDR1 KGHSH, CDR2 LQKENI. With 1 base clipped from V and 4 bases from J, the junction kept 6 bases outside the gene matches. The CDR3 sequence is 16 residues long. Researchers took RNA transcripts and amplified the TCR beta CDR3 regions from them. In the first-round RT-PCR of the TCR CDR3, the HTBI primer set was used. A single record per CDR3 protein comes from TCRdb applying MiXCR to the multiplex PCR reads. The sample lists about 500,000 distinct CDR3 sequences, 15% to 20% occurring once. Uncontrolled infections, other autoimmune diseases, pregnancy or lactation led to exclusion of patients.

V is TRBV18 and J is TRBJ2-2; 7 bases are shared with TRBD1. The TCR originated in a woman in her 30s with Graves' ophthalmopathy. Sequenced: blood. CDR3 sequence (DNA): TGTGCCAGCTCACCACTCCCTCGGACAGGCACCGGGGAGCTGTTTTTT. Translation gives CASSPLPRTGTGELFF. The entire variable domain, with the rest obtained from reference TRBV18 and TRBJ2-2, is as follows: NAGVMQNPRHLVRRRGQEARLRCSPMKGHSHVYWYRQLPEEGLKFMVYLQKENIIDESGMPKERFSAEFPKEGPSILRIQQVVRGDSAAYFCASSPLPRTGTGELFFGEGSRLTVL.